This T cell receptor (beta chain) was captured in a study of blood T cell repertoires in COVID-19. In the study overall: From the United States, Italy and Spain came samples of acute and convalescent COVID-19.

The repertoire was sequenced with immunoSEQ multiplex PCR; TCRdb's copy has only in-frame clones and lacks some. This repertoire shows around 250,000 clones, approximately 89% found once; its top ten account for under 2%. The germline V gene has CDR1 SGDLS and CDR2 YYNGEE. There are 13 residues in the CDR3. V trimming: 7 bases; J trimming: 2 bases; junction bases outside the gene matches: 3. The sample consisted of peripheral blood. The TCR originated in an older woman who had recovered from COVID-19. The chain combines TRBV9 with TRBJ2-5; the match to TRBD1 covers 9 bases. Here the CDR3 DNA reads TGTGCCAGCGGACAGGGGCATCAAGAGACCCAGTACTTC. Its translation: CASGQGHQETQYF.